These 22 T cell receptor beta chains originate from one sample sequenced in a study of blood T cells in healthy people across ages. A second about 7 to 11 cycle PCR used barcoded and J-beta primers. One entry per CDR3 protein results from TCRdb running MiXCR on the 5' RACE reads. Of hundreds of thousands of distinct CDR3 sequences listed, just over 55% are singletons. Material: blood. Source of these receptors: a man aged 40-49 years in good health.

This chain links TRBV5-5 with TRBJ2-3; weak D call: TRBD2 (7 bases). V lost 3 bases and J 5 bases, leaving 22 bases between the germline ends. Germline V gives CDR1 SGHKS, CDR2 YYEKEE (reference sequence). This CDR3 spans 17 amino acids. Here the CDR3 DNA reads TGTGCCAGCAGCTACTCTCCCATAGGGGGGGGTATAGATACGCAGTATTTT. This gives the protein CASSYSPIGGGIDTQYF.

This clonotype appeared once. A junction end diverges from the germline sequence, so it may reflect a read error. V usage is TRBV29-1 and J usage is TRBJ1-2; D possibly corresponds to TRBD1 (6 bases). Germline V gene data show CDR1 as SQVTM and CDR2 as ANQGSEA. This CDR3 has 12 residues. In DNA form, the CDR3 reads TGCAGCGTTGAGGGACAAGACTATGACTACACCTTC. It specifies CSVEGQDYDYTF.

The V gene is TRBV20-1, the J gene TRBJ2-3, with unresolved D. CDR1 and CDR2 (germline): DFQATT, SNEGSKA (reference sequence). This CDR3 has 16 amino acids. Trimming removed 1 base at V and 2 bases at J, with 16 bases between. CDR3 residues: CSARGTANTPTDTQYF. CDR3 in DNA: TGCAGTGCTAGAGGAACAGCGAATACGCCCACAGATACGCAGTATTTT.

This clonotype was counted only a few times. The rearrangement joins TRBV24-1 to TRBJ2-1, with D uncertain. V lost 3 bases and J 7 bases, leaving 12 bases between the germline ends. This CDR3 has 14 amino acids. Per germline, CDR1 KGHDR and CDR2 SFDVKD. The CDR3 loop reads CATSDPASINEQFF. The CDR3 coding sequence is TGTGCCACCAGTGATCCCGCGTCAATTAATGAGCAGTTCTTC.

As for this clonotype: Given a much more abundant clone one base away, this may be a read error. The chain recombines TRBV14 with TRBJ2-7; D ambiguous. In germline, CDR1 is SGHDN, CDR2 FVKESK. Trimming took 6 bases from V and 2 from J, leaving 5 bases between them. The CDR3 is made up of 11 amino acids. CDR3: CASSHAYEQYF. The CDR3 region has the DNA TGTGCCAGCAGTCACGCCTACGAGCAGTACTTC.

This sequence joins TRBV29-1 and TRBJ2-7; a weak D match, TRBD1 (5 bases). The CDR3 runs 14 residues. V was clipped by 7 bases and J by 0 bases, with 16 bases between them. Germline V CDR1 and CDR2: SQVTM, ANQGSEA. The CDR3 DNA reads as TGCAGCGCCGCGCCGTGGGGCACCTCCTACGAGCAGTACTTC. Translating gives CSAAPWGTSYEQYF.

This CDR3 reads CSAPGTSGAKNIQYF. CDR3 sequence (DNA): TGCAGTGCTCCCGGGACTAGCGGAGCCAAAAACATTCAGTACTTC. V usage is TRBV20-1 and J usage is TRBJ2-4; 11 nucleotides match TRBD2. The J segment lost 0 bases and the V segment lost 5 bases, leaving 3 bases of the junction unmatched. The CDR3 has 15 amino acids. The germline V gene encodes CDR1 DFQATT and CDR2 SNEGSKA (reference sequence).

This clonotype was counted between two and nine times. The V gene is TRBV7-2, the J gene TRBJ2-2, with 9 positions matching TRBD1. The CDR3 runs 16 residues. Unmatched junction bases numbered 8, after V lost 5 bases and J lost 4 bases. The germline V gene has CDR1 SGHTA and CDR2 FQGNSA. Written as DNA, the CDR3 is TGTGCCAGCAGCCCGCGAACAGGGGGCCGCACCGGGGAGCTGTTTTTT. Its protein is CASSPRTGGRTGELFF.

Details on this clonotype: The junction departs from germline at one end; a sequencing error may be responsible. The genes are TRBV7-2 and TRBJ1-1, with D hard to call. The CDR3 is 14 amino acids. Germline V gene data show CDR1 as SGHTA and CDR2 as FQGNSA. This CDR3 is CASSRDPVNTEAFF. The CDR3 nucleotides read TGCGCCAGCAGCCGAGACCCGGTGAACACTGAAGCTTTCTTT.

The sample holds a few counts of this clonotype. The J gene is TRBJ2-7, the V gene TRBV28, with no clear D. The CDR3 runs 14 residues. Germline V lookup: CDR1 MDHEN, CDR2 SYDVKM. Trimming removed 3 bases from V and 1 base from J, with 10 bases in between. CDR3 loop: CASSFFGQSYEQYF. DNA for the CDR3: TGTGCCAGCAGTTTCTTTGGGCAGTCCTACGAGCAGTACTTC.

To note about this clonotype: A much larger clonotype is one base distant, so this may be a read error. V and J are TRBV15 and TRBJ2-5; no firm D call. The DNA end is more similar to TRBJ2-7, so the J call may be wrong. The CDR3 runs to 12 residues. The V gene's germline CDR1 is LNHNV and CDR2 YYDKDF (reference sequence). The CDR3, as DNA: TGTGCCACCAGCAGAGTTGGCAGCGAGCAGTACTTC. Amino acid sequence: CATSRVGSEQYF.

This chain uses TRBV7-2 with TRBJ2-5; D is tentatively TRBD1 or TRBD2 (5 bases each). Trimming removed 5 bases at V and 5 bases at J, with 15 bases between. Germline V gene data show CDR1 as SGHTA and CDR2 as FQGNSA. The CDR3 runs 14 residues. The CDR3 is CASSPPGTTETQYF. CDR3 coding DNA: TGTGCCAGCAGCCCCCCCGGGACGACGGAGACCCAGTACTTC.

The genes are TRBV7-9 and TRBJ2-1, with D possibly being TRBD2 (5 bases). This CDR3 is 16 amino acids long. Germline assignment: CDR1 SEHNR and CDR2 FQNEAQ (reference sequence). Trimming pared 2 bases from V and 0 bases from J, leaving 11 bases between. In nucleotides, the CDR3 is TGTGCCAGCAGCTTATTTCTCCGGGACTCCTACAATGAGCAGTTCTTC. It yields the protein CASSLFLRDSYNEQFF.

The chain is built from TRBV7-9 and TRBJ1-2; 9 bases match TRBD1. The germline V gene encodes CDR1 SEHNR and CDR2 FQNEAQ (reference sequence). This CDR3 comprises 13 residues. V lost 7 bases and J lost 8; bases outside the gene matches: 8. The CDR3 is CASTQQGASGYTF. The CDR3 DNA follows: TGTGCCAGCACACAACAGGGGGCAAGCGGCTACACCTTC.

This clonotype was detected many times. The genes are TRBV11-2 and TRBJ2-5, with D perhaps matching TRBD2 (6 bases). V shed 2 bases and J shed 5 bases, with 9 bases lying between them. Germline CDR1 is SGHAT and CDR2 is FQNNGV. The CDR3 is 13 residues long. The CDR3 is CASSLWRAETQYF. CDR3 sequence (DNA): TGTGCCAGCAGCTTATGGAGGGCCGAGACCCAGTACTTC.

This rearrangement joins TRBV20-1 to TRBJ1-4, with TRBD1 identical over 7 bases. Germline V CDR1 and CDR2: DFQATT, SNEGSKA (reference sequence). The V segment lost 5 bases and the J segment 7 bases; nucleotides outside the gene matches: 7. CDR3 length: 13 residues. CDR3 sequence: CSAYDREGEKLFF. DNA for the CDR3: TGCAGTGCTTACGACAGGGAGGGTGAAAAACTGTTTTTT.

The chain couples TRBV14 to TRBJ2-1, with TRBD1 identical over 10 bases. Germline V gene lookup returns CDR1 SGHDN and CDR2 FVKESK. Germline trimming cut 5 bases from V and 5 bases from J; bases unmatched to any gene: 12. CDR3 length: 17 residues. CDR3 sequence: CASSYRTGQGIHNEQFF. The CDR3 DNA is TGTGCCAGCAGCTATAGGACGGGACAGGGGATCCACAATGAGCAGTTCTTC.

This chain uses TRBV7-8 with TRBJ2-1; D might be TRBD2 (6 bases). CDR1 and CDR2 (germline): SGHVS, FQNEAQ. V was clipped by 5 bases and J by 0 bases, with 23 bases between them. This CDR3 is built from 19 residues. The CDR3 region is CASSGVGLSGRSSYNEQFF. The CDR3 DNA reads TGTGCCAGCAGCGGGGTGGGCCTTAGCGGTAGGAGCTCCTACAATGAGCAGTTCTTC. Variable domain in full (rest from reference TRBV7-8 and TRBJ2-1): GAGVSQSPRYKVAKRGQDVALRCDPISGHVSLFWYQQALGQGPEFLTYFQNEAQLDKSGLPSDRFFAERPEGSVSTLKIQRTQQEDSAVYLCASSGVGLSGRSSYNEQFFGPGTRLTVL.

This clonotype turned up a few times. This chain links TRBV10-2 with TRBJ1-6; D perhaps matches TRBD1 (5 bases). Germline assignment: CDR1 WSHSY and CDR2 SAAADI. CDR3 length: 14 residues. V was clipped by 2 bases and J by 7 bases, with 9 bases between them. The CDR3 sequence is CASSETPGNSPLHF. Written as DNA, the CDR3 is TGCGCCAGCAGTGAGACCCCAGGGAATTCACCCCTCCACTTT.

CDR3 in amino acids: CASSLMASNNYGYTF. Here the CDR3 DNA reads TGTGCCAGCAGCTTAATGGCCAGCAATAACTATGGCTACACCTTC. The V and J genes are TRBV7-3 and TRBJ1-2; D is ambiguous. The germline V and J ends were trimmed by 1 base and 1 base, with 10 bases remaining between them. The CDR3 spans 15 residues. The V gene's germline CDR1 is SGHTA and CDR2 FQGTGA.

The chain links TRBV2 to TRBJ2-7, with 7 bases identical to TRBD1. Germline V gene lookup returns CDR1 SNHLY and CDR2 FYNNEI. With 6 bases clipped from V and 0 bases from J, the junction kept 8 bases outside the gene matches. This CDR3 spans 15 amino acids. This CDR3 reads CASSQNRGASYEQYF. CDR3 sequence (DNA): TGTGCCAGCAGCCAAAACAGGGGCGCCTCCTACGAGCAGTACTTC.

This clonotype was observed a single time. The DNA of the CDR3 is TGTGCCAGCAGTCTCTTAGCCCCGGGACAGGGGGTTCACGAGCAGTACTTC. Protein product: CASSLLAPGQGVHEQYF. V gene TRBV27 combines with J gene TRBJ2-4; 11 bases line up with TRBD1. The J call may be incorrect, as the DNA end agrees better with TRBJ2-7. Germline CDR1 is MNHEY and CDR2 is SMNVEV (reference sequence). The CDR3 has 17 residues.